This entry lists 24 T cell receptor beta chains sequenced from one sample in a study of spatial heterogeneity in lung cancer (dated by TCRdb to between 2017 and 2020). Results the study describes overall, beyond this receptor: The tumor nonsynonymous mutation count correlated with the number of expanded intratumoral alpha and beta TCRs.

These receptors' antigens are unknown. Libraries were prepared through 5' RACE. Reads for this sample came from a NextSeq 500. The public sequencing data were trimmed at Q25 with fastp and processed into clonotypes with MiXCR by TCRdb, which kept only in-frame beta chains. Identical CDR3 proteins give one entry, which carries the most common genes and DNA. The sample has 1,500 or so distinct CDR3 sequences on record, around 18% of them singletons. Jointly, the top ten make up approximately 51% of the sample. The sample's time point label is to be understood as: sample taken at primary tumor resection. The sample consisted of lung tumor tissue, taken at surgery. These receptors were taken from a male donor with early-stage non-small cell lung cancer.

There are many counts of this clonotype. The chain has TRBV4-3 and TRBJ2-2, with 9 bases lining up with TRBD2. CDR3 length equals 16 residues. V lost 0 bases, J lost 6 bases, and 5 bases stayed unmatched. CDR1 and CDR2 (germline): LGHNA, YSLEER. CDR3 loop: CASSQELAGSAGELFF. CDR3 nucleotide sequence: TGCGCCAGCAGCCAAGAACTAGCGGGCTCGGCCGGGGAGCTGTTTTTT.

This clonotype appeared many times. The J gene is TRBJ1-5, the V gene TRBV28; a possible D gene is TRBD1 (6 bases). Trimming stripped 7 bases from V and 7 bases from J, with 11 bases between. The CDR3 runs to 12 residues. Per the germline V gene, CDR1 is MDHEN and CDR2 is SYDVKM. This CDR3 is CASNGQRQPQHF. Written as DNA, the CDR3 is TGTGCCAGCAACGGACAGCGGCAGCCCCAGCATTTT.

The sample holds a few counts of this clonotype. The chain links TRBV2 to TRBJ2-2, with a weak D call TRBD1 (6 bases). Germline values: CDR1 SNHLY, CDR2 FYNNEI. The CDR3 runs 15 residues. V dropped 5 bases and J dropped 5 bases, with 15 bases sitting between them. The CDR3: CASSQGTGRTGELFF. DNA for the CDR3: TGTGCCAGCAGTCAGGGCACAGGGCGGACCGGGGAGCTGTTTTTT.

This clonotype was counted a single time. Being one base from a much bigger clone, this may be a read error. The V gene is TRBV20-1, the J gene TRBJ1-5, with TRBD1 matching 8 bases. This CDR3 region has 16 residues. The germline V gene encodes CDR1 DFQATT and CDR2 SNEGSKA (reference sequence). For the CDR3, the DNA is TGCAGAGCTACACGAGGACAGGGTTCGGGATACCAGCCCCAGCATTTT. Translating gives CRATRGQGSGYQPQHF.

This clonotype was recorded at least ten times. The rearrangement uses TRBV7-2 and TRBJ2-5; tentatively, D is TRBD2 (6 bases). Germline V gene lookup returns CDR1 SGHTA and CDR2 FQGNSA. V gave up 5 bases and J gave up 5 bases, with 9 bases separating them. This CDR3 region has 12 residues. The CDR3 bases are TGTGCCAGCAGCCGCCGGGGGGAGACCCAGTACTTC. Amino acids: CASSRRGETQYF. The whole variable domain, remainder taken from reference TRBV7-2 and TRBJ2-5, is GAGVSQSPSNKVTEKGKDVELRCDPISGHTALYWYRQSLGQGLEFLIYFQGNSAPDKSGLPSDRFSAERTGGSVSTLTIQRTQQEDSAVYLCASSRRGETQYFGPGTRLLVL.

This clonotype appeared many times. V usage is TRBV11-3 and J usage is TRBJ2-2; no firm D call. In germline, CDR1 is SGHNT, CDR2 YENEEA. This CDR3 comprises 14 residues. Deletions cut 4 bases from V and 4 bases from J, with 10 bases between. DNA for the CDR3: TGTGCCAGCAGCTCCGAGGATTCCACCGGGGAGCTGTTTTTT. Its translation: CASSSEDSTGELFF.

The chain recombines TRBV7-9 with TRBJ2-3; 8 bases align to TRBD1. CDR1 is SEHNR, CDR2 FQNEAQ, per germline (reference sequence). With 5 bases clipped from V and 2 bases from J, the junction kept 15 bases outside the gene matches. The CDR3 is made up of 18 amino acids. The CDR3 nucleotides read TGTGCCAGCAGCGATGCCCTGGACAGGGAGTCATACACAGATACGCAGTATTTT. Protein sequence: CASSDALDRESYTDTQYF.

J is TRBJ1-2 and V is TRBV4-1, with D possibly matching TRBD1 (6 bases). Germline CDR1 MGHRA, CDR2 YSYEKL. The V and J ends lost 5 bases and 4 bases respectively, with 14 bases between them. The CDR3 sequence is 14 residues long. This CDR3 is CASSFPDSRYGYTF. The CDR3, as DNA: TGCGCCAGCAGCTTCCCGGACAGCCGCTATGGCTACACCTTC.

By frequency in the sample, this clonotype is medium-sized (0.01 to 0.1%). The gene calls are TRBV20-1 and TRBJ2-1; D unresolved. The germline V gene has CDR1 DFQATT and CDR2 SNEGSKA (reference sequence). CDR3 length equals 11 residues. Trimming took 5 bases from V and 7 from J, leaving 9 bases between them. CDR3 DNA sequence: TGCAGTGCTTGTCCCCTGAATGAGCAGTTCTTC. Translating it yields CSACPLNEQFF.

This clonotype was seen ten or more times. The chain employs TRBV30 and TRBJ2-7; 7 positions match TRBD2. CDR1 and CDR2 (germline): GTSNPN, SVGIG (reference sequence). The CDR3 is made up of 15 amino acids. V trimming: 4 bases; J trimming: 3 bases; junction bases outside the gene matches: 12. CDR3 amino acids: CAWTPRGTGGYEQYF. The DNA for the CDR3 is TGTGCCTGGACCCCTCGTGGTACGGGGGGCTACGAGCAGTACTTC. Full variable domain (outside the CDR3, taken from reference TRBV30 and TRBJ2-7): SQTIHQWPATLVQPVGSPLSLECTVEGTSNPNLYWYRQAAGRGLQLLFYSVGIGQISSEVPQNLSASRPQDRQFILSSKKLLLSDSGFYLCAWTPRGTGGYEQYFGPGTRLTVT.

J is TRBJ1-1 and V is TRBV27; no definite D call. Germline V gene sequence: CDR1 MNHEY, CDR2 SMNVEV (reference sequence). The CDR3 spans 16 residues. V was cut by 3 bases and J by 1 base, with 15 bases left in between. The CDR3 region has the DNA TGTGCCAGCAGTTTCAGATACACAGCCGGGAACACTGAAGCTTTCTTT. It translates to CASSFRYTAGNTEAFF.

This clonotype is judged medium-sized. V usage is TRBV2 and J usage is TRBJ2-7; 13 positions match TRBD2. V was pared by 6 bases and J by 4 bases, with 6 bases of the junction left unmatched. The V gene's germline CDR1 is SNHLY and CDR2 FYNNEI. The CDR3 length is 15 residues. The CDR3 DNA sequence: TGTGCCAGCAGGGCCACTAGCGGGGGGGCGTACGAGCAGTACTTC. Its protein is CASRATSGGAYEQYF.

This clonotype was detected a few times. This chain joins TRBV6-7 and TRBJ1-4; 10 bases match TRBD1. TRBV6-7 is identified as an open reading frame with a role that is uncertain. The ends lost 0 bases at V and 8 bases at J; junction bases unmatched: 12. The length of the CDR3 is 18 residues. CDR3 loop: CASSYSPGQGGSLEKLFF. The CDR3 nucleotides read TGTGCCAGCAGTTACTCCCCAGGACAGGGGGGATCTTTGGAAAAACTGTTTTTT.

This clonotype is medium-sized within its sample. The rearrangement uses TRBV6-2 or TRBV6-3 and TRBJ2-6, with a weak D call TRBD2 (5 bases). Germline V gives CDR1 MNHEY, CDR2 SVGEGT. The length of the CDR3 is 14 residues. Trimming removed 6 bases from V and 0 bases from J, with 6 bases in between. CDR3 sequence (DNA): TGTGCCAGCAGCCGGGACTCTGGGGCCAACGTCCTGACTTTC. Translation gives CASSRDSGANVLTF.

Only a few counts were recorded for this clonotype. This chain connects TRBV7-2 to TRBJ1-4, with D maybe TRBD1 (5 bases). CDR3 length: 14 amino acids. From germline, CDR1 is SGHTA and CDR2 FQGNSA. Trimming cost V 1 base and J 8 bases, with 11 bases left between them. In DNA, the CDR3 is TGTGCCAGCAGCTTAGATTTAGGGGTCGAAAAACTGTTTTTT. Translation gives CASSLDLGVEKLFF.

The rearrangement uses TRBV29-1 and TRBJ2-2; D not certain. V was trimmed by 3 bases and J by 1 base, leaving 6 bases between them. CDR3 length equals 13 residues. CDR1 is SQVTM and CDR2 is ANQGSEA in the germline V gene. The CDR3, as DNA: TGCAGCGTTGATCGAGGGAACACCGGGGAGCTGTTTTTT. This translates into CSVDRGNTGELFF.

The rearrangement links TRBV3-2 to TRBJ2-5; TRBD2, as called in the table, went unchecked against the DNA. TRBV3-2 is deemed a pseudogene. CDR3 length equals 14 residues. The CDR3 region has the DNA TGTGCCAGCAGCGGACTAGCGGGGCAAGAGACCCAGTACTTC. It translates to CASSGLAGQETQYF.

This clonotype was detected many times. The chain links TRBV6-1 to TRBJ2-2; D is possibly TRBD1 (5 bases). Germline V gives CDR1 MNHNS, CDR2 SASEGT. Between the trimmed V and J ends, which lost 8 bases and 1 base, there was a span of 8 bases. The CDR3 is made up of 13 amino acids. As DNA, the CDR3 is TGTGCCAGCGATAGGGGGAACACCGGGGAGCTGTTTTTT. Translated, it gives CASDRGNTGELFF.

This clonotype qualifies as medium-sized (0.01 to 0.1%). The chain joins TRBV7-8 to TRBJ2-1; D might be TRBD1 or TRBD2, each matching 6 bases. The CDR3 length is 15 residues. V shed 3 bases and J shed 0 bases, with 9 bases lying between them. Germline lookup yields CDR1 SGHVS and CDR2 FQNEAQ. The CDR3 sequence: CASSFGGPSYNEQFF. In DNA, the CDR3 is TGTGCCAGCAGCTTTGGGGGGCCCTCCTACAATGAGCAGTTCTTC.

This clonotype is medium-sized (0.01 to 0.1%). The chain recombines TRBV18 with TRBJ2-1; D gene uncertain. CDR3 size: 12 residues. CDR1 is KGHSH and CDR2 is LQKENI in the germline V gene. The V end lost 0 bases, the J end lost 4 bases, and 1 base lay between the germline ends. For the CDR3, the DNA is TGTGCCAGCTCACCACCGTACAATGAGCAGTTCTTC. Protein sequence: CASSPPYNEQFF.

Judged by abundance, this clonotype is medium-sized. The V and J genes are TRBV5-1 and TRBJ2-3; TRBD1 might be the D (5 bases). The V and J ends lost 5 bases and 2 bases respectively, with 12 bases between them. The germline V gene has CDR1 SGHRS and CDR2 YFSETQ. The CDR3 length is 14 residues. The CDR3 sequence: CASRPRQNTDTQYF. CDR3 DNA sequence: TGCGCCAGCAGGCCCCGACAGAACACAGATACGCAGTATTTT.

At least ten counts were recorded for this clonotype. The gene calls are TRBV12-3 or TRBV12-4 and TRBJ2-1, with D maybe TRBD2 (6 bases). The CDR3 spans 13 residues. Between the trimmed V and J ends, which lost 0 bases and 7 bases, there was a span of 7 bases. The CDR3 region is CASSLAEGNEQFF. CDR3 DNA: TGTGCCAGCAGTTTAGCGGAGGGAAATGAGCAGTTCTTC.

In its sample, this clonotype ranks as large. This rearrangement joins TRBV5-6 to TRBJ2-1; 8 nucleotides agree with TRBD1. From germline, CDR1 is SGHDT and CDR2 YYEEEE. V shed 3 bases and J 12 bases; nucleotides not matched to a gene: 8. The CDR3 extends over 13 amino acids. CDR3 sequence reads: CASSSDRAKGQFF. The CDR3 nucleotides read TGTGCCAGCAGCTCGGACAGGGCGAAGGGGCAGTTCTTC.

This clonotype showed up just a few times. The J gene is TRBJ1-2, the V gene TRBV10-3; D not certain. Germline CDR1 reads ENHRY; CDR2 reads SYGVKD. V dropped 3 bases and J dropped 4 bases, with 9 bases sitting between them. The CDR3 consists of 13 residues. The CDR3 spells CAISEDRIYGYTF. The DNA for the CDR3 is TGTGCCATCAGTGAAGACCGCATCTATGGCTACACCTTC.